This T cell receptor (beta chain) stems from a study of T cells in localized non-small cell lung cancer. The CDR3 loop spans 13 amino acids. V was clipped by 3 bases and J by 12 bases, with 15 bases between them. Germline CDR1 reads MRHNA; CDR2 reads SNTAGT. Generated by immunoSEQ multiplex PCR, the TCRdb table keeps only in-frame clones and is missing some. The table lists 90,000 to 100,000 clones, roughly 90% of them singletons, with roughly 4.3% in the top ten. This material consisted of PBMCs, taken before any cancer treatment. The TCR was taken from a woman between 35 and 70 years old with stage II squamous cell lung carcinoma. The chain links TRBV6-4 to TRBJ2-1; D remains ambiguous. The CDR3 bases are TGTGCCAGCAGTGAAATCGGATCCGTGGGGCAGTTCTTC. Translating it yields CASSEIGSVGQFF.